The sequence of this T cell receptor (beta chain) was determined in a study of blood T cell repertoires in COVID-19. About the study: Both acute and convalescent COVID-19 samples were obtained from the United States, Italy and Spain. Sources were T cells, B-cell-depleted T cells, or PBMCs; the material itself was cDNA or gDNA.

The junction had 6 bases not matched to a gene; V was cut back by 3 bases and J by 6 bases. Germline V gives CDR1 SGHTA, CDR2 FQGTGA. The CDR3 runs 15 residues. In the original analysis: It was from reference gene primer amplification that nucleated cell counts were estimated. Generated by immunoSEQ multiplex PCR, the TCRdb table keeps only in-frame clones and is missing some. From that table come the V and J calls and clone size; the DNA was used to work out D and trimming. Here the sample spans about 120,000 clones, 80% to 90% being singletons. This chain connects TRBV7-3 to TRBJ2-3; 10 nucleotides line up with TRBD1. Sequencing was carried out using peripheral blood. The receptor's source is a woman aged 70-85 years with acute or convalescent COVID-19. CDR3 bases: TGTGCCAGCAGCTTGACAGGGGGCGGCGGGGATACGCAGTATTTT. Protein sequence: CASSLTGGGGDTQYF.